Sequencing of this TCR beta chain was carried out in a study of ipilimumab plus nivolumab after autologous stem cell transplantation. In the study overall: Typical patient got roughly 5 ipilimumab doses and seven to nine nivolumab doses (median).

Profiled with immunoSEQ multiplex PCR; TCRdb holds only in-frame clones, not every one. The table lists about 6,300 clones, approximately 92% of them singletons. Checkpoint therapy with ipilimumab 1 mg/kg began 14 to 28 days after transplant. Patients received nivolumab 3 mg/kg at weeks 1, 4, 7, 10, then fortnightly to week 26. V shed 4 bases and J 5 bases; nucleotides not matched to a gene: 8. This CDR3 contains 13 residues. Germline CDR1 and CDR2: SQVTM and ANQGSEA. The receptor's source is a female donor with multiple myeloma. The specimen comprised PBMCs, sampled in a trial of ipilimumab plus nivolumab as post-transplant consolidation. The chain combines TRBV29-1 with TRBJ2-7; 7 nucleotides line up with TRBD1. The CDR3 nucleotides read TGCAGCGTTGGGCAGACAGGGTCCCACGAGCAGTACTTC. Amino acids: CSVGQTGSHEQYF.